The following is a T cell receptor (beta chain) sequence with its context. Its antigen is still unknown. V was shortened by 3 bases and J by 8 bases, with 8 bases between the two germline ends. The CDR3 is made up of 12 amino acids. Sequencing libraries for TCR beta were prepared with iRepertoire HTBI primers and Arm-PCR of CDR3 regions. MiXCR, run by TCRdb on the multiplex PCR reads, gives a single entry per CDR3 protein. The sample has about 290,000 distinct CDR3 sequences; under 25% are singletons. Regarding time point: persistent/refractory GD, antithyroid drugs over 5 years with positive TRAb. PBMCs were the source of the RNA used for TCR sequencing. This sample stems from a study of regulatory T cells in long-lasting Graves disease. Regarding the study as a whole: Comparison showed that persistent patients shared more public clonotypes (2,741) than new patients (966).

The clonotype was recovered from a female donor with Graves disease. The chain couples TRBV12-3 or TRBV12-4 to TRBJ2-1; D is ambiguous. This specimen was peripheral blood mononuclear cells (PBMCs), taken when the disease was refractory, from a patient treated with antithyroid drugs. In DNA form, the CDR3 reads TGTGCCAGCAGTTTTTCTGTCGATGAGCAGTTCTTC. Its translation: CASSFSVDEQFF.